Sequencing of this T cell receptor (beta chain) was carried out in a study of early T cells in non-severe SARS-CoV-2 infection. TCRdb re-derived calls from the 5' RACE reads in MiXCR, one entry per CDR3 protein. Among 95,000 to 120,000 distinct CDR3 sequences listed, roughly an eighth were seen once. This clonotype was seen more than once but under ten times. The TCR was taken from an adult who was a healthcare worker with PCR-confirmed SARS-CoV-2 infection or an uninfected control (not recorded which). The sequencing input was whole blood.

The CDR3 is CASSQREMNTGELFF. The CDR3 bases are TGTGCCAGCAGCCAGCGGGAGATGAACACCGGGGAGCTGTTTTTT. The chain uses TRBV11-2 and TRBJ2-2, with 8 positions matching TRBD2. Germline CDR1 is SGHAT and CDR2 is FQNNGV. The CDR3 is made up of 15 amino acids. The ends lost 5 bases at V and 1 base at J; junction bases unmatched: 3. Together with reference TRBV11-2 and TRBJ2-2, the CDR3 gives the full variable domain: EAGVAQSPRYKIIEKRQSVAFWCNPISGHATLYWYQQILGQGPKLLIQFQNNGVVDDSQLPKDRFSAERLKGVDSTLKIQPAKLEDSAVYLCASSQREMNTGELFFGEGSRLTVL.